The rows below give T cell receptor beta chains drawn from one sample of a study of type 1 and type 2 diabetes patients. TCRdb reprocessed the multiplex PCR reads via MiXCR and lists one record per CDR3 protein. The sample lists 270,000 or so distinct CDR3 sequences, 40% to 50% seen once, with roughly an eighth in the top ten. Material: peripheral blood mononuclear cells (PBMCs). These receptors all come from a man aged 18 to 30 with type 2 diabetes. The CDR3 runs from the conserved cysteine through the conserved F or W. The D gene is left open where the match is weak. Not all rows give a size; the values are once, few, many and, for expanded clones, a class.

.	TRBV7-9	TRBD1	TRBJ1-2	CATETGGAGGYTF	TGTGCCACAGAGACAGGGGGCGCGGGAGGCTACACCTTC
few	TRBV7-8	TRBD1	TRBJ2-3	CASSLLRQGGRDTQYF	TGTGCCAGCAGCCTTCTTAGACAGGGTGGTAGGGATACGCAGTATTTT
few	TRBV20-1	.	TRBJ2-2	CSASPGVTGELFF	TGCAGTGCTAGCCCTGGGGTGACCGGGGAGCTGTTTTTT
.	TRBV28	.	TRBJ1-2	CASSTAGFYGYTF	TGTGCCAGCAGTACCGCAGGGTTCTATGGCTACACCTTC
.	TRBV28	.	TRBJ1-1	CASSPRVGTEAFF	TGTGCCAGCAGCCCTAGGGTAGGGACTGAAGCTTTCTTT
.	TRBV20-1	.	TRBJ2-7	CSARDWTAPYEQYF	TGCAGTGCTAGAGATTGGACAGCTCCCTACGAGCAGTACTTC
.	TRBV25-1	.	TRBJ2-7	CASSALGGEPGEQYF	TGTGCCAGCAGTGCCTTAGGGGGGGAGCCGGGGGAGCAGTACTTC
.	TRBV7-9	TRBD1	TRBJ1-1	CASSEGTGLNTEAFF	TGTGCCAGCAGCGAGGGGACAGGGTTGAACACTGAAGCTTTCTTT
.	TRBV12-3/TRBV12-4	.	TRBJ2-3	CASSSLSVRTDTQYF	TGTGCCAGCAGTTCCTTGAGCGTTCGCACAGATACGCAGTATTTT
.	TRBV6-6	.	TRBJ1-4	CEDDPDGSLATNEKLFF	TGTGAAGACGACCCGGACGGAAGCCTTGCAACTAATGAAAAACTGTTTTTT
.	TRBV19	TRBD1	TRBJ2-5	CASSRGQERGTQYF	TGTGCCAGTAGTAGGGGACAGGAGAGGGGGACCCAGTACTTC
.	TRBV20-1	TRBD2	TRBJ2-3	CSARDARVREGEDTQYF	TGCAGTGCTAGAGATGCACGTGTGCGGGAGGGCGAAGATACGCAGTATTTT
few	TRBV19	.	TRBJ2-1	CASSLARVHNEQFF	TGTGCCAGTAGTTTAGCGAGGGTTCACAATGAGCAGTTCTTC
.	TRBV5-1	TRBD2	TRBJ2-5	CASSSERGEGSF	TGCGCCAGCAGCTCTGAGCGTGGGGAGGGGTCCTTC
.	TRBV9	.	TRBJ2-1	CASSPHNSYNEQFF	TGTGCCAGCAGCCCCCATAACTCCTACAATGAGCAGTTCTTC
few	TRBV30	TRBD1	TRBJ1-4	CAWGQVKEKLFF	TGTGCCTGGGGACAGGTTAAGGAAAAACTGTTTTTT
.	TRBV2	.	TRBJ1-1	CASSLPDRDTEAFF	TGTGCCAGCAGCCTCCCCGACAGAGACACTGAAGCTTTCTTT
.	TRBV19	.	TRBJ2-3	CASSPPWGLSSTDTQYF	TGTGCCAGTAGTCCACCTTGGGGTCTATCTAGCACAGATACGCAGTATTTT
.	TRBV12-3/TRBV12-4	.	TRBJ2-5	CASSHPGTFERETQYF	TGTGCCAGCAGTCATCCCGGGACCTTCGAAAGGGAGACCCAGTACTTC
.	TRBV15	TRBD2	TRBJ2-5	CATSRGGGSSLTDTQYF	TGTGCCACCAGCAGAGGGGGGGGATCATCTCTCACAGATACGCAGTACTTC
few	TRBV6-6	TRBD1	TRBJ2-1	CASSYPSRDRGYNEQFF	TGTGCCAGCAGTTACCCTTCCCGGGACAGGGGCTACAATGAGCAGTTCTTC
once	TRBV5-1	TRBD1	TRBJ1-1	CASSRRQGEMDTEAFF	TGCGCCAGCAGCCGTCGACAGGGAGAGATGGACACTGAAGCTTTCTTT
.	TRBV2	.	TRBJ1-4	CASNGQYNEKLFF	TGTGCCAGCAACGGACAGTACAATGAAAAACTGTTTTTT
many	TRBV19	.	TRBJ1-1	CASSEGAAYQAFF	TGTGCCAGTAGCGAGGGCGCGGCATACCAAGCTTTCTTT
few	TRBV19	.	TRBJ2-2	CASSTISTGELFF	TGTGCCAGTAGTACCATCAGCACCGGGGAGCTGTTTTTT